One sample yielded the 28 T cell receptor beta chains listed below, sequenced in a study of blood T cells in healthy people across ages. A sample-barcoded 5' primer and a J-beta primer mix were used in a second PCR of roughly 7 to 11 cycles. TCRdb re-called the 5' RACE reads through MiXCR, storing one row per CDR3 protein. The repertoire has 850,000 to 1,000,000 distinct CDR3 sequences, 51% of them found once; the top ten carry about 21%. Material for sequencing was blood. The origin of the receptors is a woman aged 55-69 years in good health.

V gene TRBV20-1 combines with J gene TRBJ2-5; D perhaps matches TRBD1 (10 bases). With 5 bases removed from V and 5 bases from J, the gap between germline ends came to 27 bases. This CDR3 is 17 amino acids long. The germline V gene has CDR1 DFQATT and CDR2 SNEGSKA (reference sequence). In DNA, the CDR3 is TGCAGTGCTGGGGACAGGGGAATGCTAGCGGGAATGGAGACCCAGTACTTC. Translating it yields CSAGDRGMLAGMETQYF.

The rearrangement joins TRBV6-2 or TRBV6-3 to TRBJ1-5; a possible D gene is TRBD1 (5 bases). Germline CDR1 and CDR2: MNHEY and SVGEGT. Between the trimmed V and J ends, which lost 5 bases and 2 bases, there was a span of 10 bases. The CDR3 is made up of 14 amino acids. The CDR3: CASSHGGGNQPQHF. As DNA, the CDR3 is TGTGCCAGCAGTCACGGAGGGGGCAATCAGCCCCAGCATTTT.

This sequence joins TRBV29-1 and TRBJ2-5; TRBD2 matches 7 bases. This CDR3 comprises 14 residues. After removal of 3 bases from V and 6 bases from J, the junction contained 10 bases not matched to a gene. Germline CDR1 is SQVTM and CDR2 is ANQGSEA. CDR3 nucleotides: TGCAGCGTTGAGGCGGGAGCATGGTTGCAGACCCAGTACTTC. It specifies CSVEAGAWLQTQYF.

This clonotype has only a few counts. The chain employs TRBV4-2 and TRBJ2-6, with 7 nucleotides matching TRBD2. The V gene's germline CDR1 is LGHNA and CDR2 YNFKEQ. Trimming removed 2 bases from V and 0 bases from J; junction bases left unmatched: 7. The length of the CDR3 is 18 residues. Written as DNA, the CDR3 is TGTGCCAGCAGCCAAATGTCTCTAGCGGCCTCTGGGGCCAACGTCCTGACTTTC. Amino acid sequence: CASSQMSLAASGANVLTF.

This clonotype came up a few times. This sequence joins TRBV3-1 and TRBJ2-5; TRBD1 matches at 7 bases. This CDR3 comprises 19 residues. With 2 bases clipped from V and 2 bases from J, the junction kept 17 bases outside the gene matches. The germline V gene has CDR1 LGHDT and CDR2 YNNKEL (reference sequence). CDR3 residues: CASSQLSYRGPTTQETQYF. CDR3 DNA: TGTGCCAGCAGCCAACTATCCTACAGGGGCCCAACCACACAAGAGACCCAGTACTTC.

This clonotype was seen once. The CDR3 loop is CASSPLGGRDQETQYF. The CDR3 nucleotides are TGTGCCAGCAGTCCACTCGGGGGGAGAGATCAAGAGACCCAGTACTTC. The rearrangement joins TRBV28 to TRBJ2-5; TRBD2 aligns across 7 bases. Trimming removed 5 bases from V and 2 bases from J; junction bases left unmatched: 11. The CDR3 has 16 amino acids. CDR1 is MDHEN and CDR2 is SYDVKM in the germline V gene.

This clonotype came up a few times. V gene TRBV29-1 combines with J gene TRBJ2-5; 7 nucleotides agree with TRBD2. This CDR3 spans 14 amino acids. Germline V CDR1 and CDR2: SQVTM, ANQGSEA. With 1 base clipped from V and 6 bases from J, the junction kept 8 bases outside the gene matches. CDR3 sequence: CSVEATGGGKTQYF. As DNA, the CDR3 is TGCAGCGTTGAAGCAACGGGAGGCGGAAAGACCCAGTACTTC.

The J gene is TRBJ2-5, the V gene TRBV5-1; D is uncertain. Germline values: CDR1 SGHRS, CDR2 YFSETQ. The CDR3 runs to 13 residues. The V end lost 1 base, the J end lost 5 bases, and 9 bases lay between the germline ends. This CDR3 is CASSLYERETQYF. CDR3 nucleotides: TGCGCCAGCAGCTTGTATGAGAGGGAGACCCAGTACTTC.

This clonotype turned up a few times. J is TRBJ2-1 and V is TRBV20-1, with D possibly being TRBD1 (5 bases). The CDR3 is made up of 12 amino acids. V lost 3 bases and J lost 9, with 12 bases in between. CDR1 is DFQATT and CDR2 is SNEGSKA in the germline V gene (reference sequence). CDR3 coding DNA: TGCAGTGCTAGGGGGCCGGGTCTTGAGCAGTTCTTC. Residues: CSARGPGLEQFF.

The chain couples TRBV3-1 to TRBJ2-1, with 10 bases that match TRBD2. Losses at the gene ends were 4 bases for V and 5 bases for J; bases not matched to a gene: 5. In germline, CDR1 is LGHDT, CDR2 YNNKEL (reference sequence). This CDR3 is built from 15 residues. The CDR3: CASSPPSGRDNEQFF. In DNA, the CDR3 is TGTGCCAGCAGCCCTCCAAGCGGGAGGGACAATGAGCAGTTCTTC.

The chain carries TRBV20-1 and TRBJ2-5; D unresolved. With the DNA end fitting TRBJ2-7 better, the J assignment may be wrong. The germline V gene has CDR1 DFQATT and CDR2 SNEGSKA (reference sequence). The CDR3 consists of 15 residues. CDR3 loop: CSAQKGAKSSYEQYF. CDR3 bases: TGCAGTGCGCAAAAGGGCGCGAAGAGCTCCTACGAGCAGTACTTC.

The chain combines TRBV7-2 with TRBJ2-7; D may correspond to TRBD1 or TRBD2 (5 bases each). CDR1 is SGHTA and CDR2 is FQGNSA in the germline V gene. The V end lost 5 bases, the J end lost 4 bases, and 18 bases lay between the germline ends. CDR3 size: 15 residues. CDR3 loop: CASSPGFLTGYEQYF. The CDR3 nucleotides read TGTGCCAGCAGCCCAGGGTTTCTAACGGGATACGAGCAGTACTTC.

This clonotype was seen only a few times. This chain joins TRBV10-3 and TRBJ2-5, with TRBD1 as a possible D gene (6 bases). CDR1 is ENHRY and CDR2 is SYGVKD in the germline V gene. The CDR3 totals 13 residues. V was shortened by 6 bases and J by 2 bases, with 10 bases between the two germline ends. Written as DNA, the CDR3 is TGTGCCATCAGCAACGACAGGCAAGAGACCCAGTACTTC. It yields the protein CAISNDRQETQYF.

This clonotype appeared a few times. Here the CDR3 reads CASSDNYEQYF. CDR3 DNA sequence: TGTGCCAGCAGTGACAACTACGAGCAGTACTTC. The chain has TRBV2 and TRBJ2-7, with no clear D. Trimming left V 3 bases short and J 3 bases short, with 3 bases between. Germline V CDR1 and CDR2: SNHLY, FYNNEI. There are 11 residues in the CDR3. Looking up the rest from reference TRBV2 and TRBJ2-7 gives the full variable domain: EPEVTQTPSHQVTQMGQEVILRCVPISNHLYFYWYRQILGQKVEFLVSFYNNEISEKSEIFDDQFSVERPDGSNFTLKIRSTKLEDSAMYFCASSDNYEQYFGPGTRLTVT.

The V and J genes are TRBV6-2 or TRBV6-3 and TRBJ2-7; 13 bases align to TRBD2. CDR1 and CDR2 (germline): MNHEY, SVGEGT. The CDR3 contains 17 residues. J gave up 3 bases and V 7 bases, and 12 bases lay outside the gene matches. This CDR3 is CASTGAGTSGTYYEQYF. The CDR3 DNA reads TGTGCCAGCACCGGGGCCGGGACTAGCGGGACCTACTACGAGCAGTACTTC.

This sequence joins TRBV20-1 and TRBJ2-5; 10 bases agree with TRBD1. The CDR3 loop spans 15 amino acids. Germline V CDR1 and CDR2: DFQATT, SNEGSKA (reference sequence). V lost 1 base, J lost 3 bases, and 5 bases stayed unmatched. The CDR3 reads CSARGTGGKEETQYF. The CDR3, as DNA: TGCAGTGCTAGAGGGACAGGGGGAAAAGAAGAGACCCAGTACTTC.

The chain employs TRBV12-3 or TRBV12-4 and TRBJ2-3; 7 bases agree with TRBD2. V trimming: 5 bases; J trimming: 5 bases; junction bases outside the gene matches: 7. The CDR3 extends over 14 amino acids. For the CDR3, the DNA is TGTGCCAGCAGTCCGGCGGGAGTAAGAGATACGCAGTATTTT. Translating gives CASSPAGVRDTQYF.

The chain is built from TRBV4-3 and TRBJ2-3; D is ambiguous. The CDR3 covers 14 residues. Trimming cost V 0 bases and J 2 bases, with 6 bases left between them. Per the germline V gene, CDR1 is LGHNA and CDR2 is YSLEER. CDR3: CASSQDSNTDTQYF. The DNA of the CDR3 is TGCGCCAGCAGCCAAGACTCCAACACAGATACGCAGTATTTT.

The sample holds a few counts of this clonotype. The chain carries TRBV3-1 and TRBJ2-5; 8 bases are shared with TRBD2. The CDR3 length is 15 residues. Germline loops: CDR1 LGHDT, CDR2 YNNKEL (reference sequence). V was clipped by 1 base and J by 7 bases; unmatched bases: 8. CDR3 bases: TGTGCCAGCAGCCAAGGGTCGGGAGGGCCAGTGACCCAGTACTTC. This encodes CASSQGSGGPVTQYF.

The chain joins TRBV4-1 to TRBJ2-2; D gene unclear. Germline V gives CDR1 MGHRA, CDR2 YSYEKL. V was shortened by 2 bases and J by 6 bases, with 7 bases between the two germline ends. The CDR3 sequence is 13 residues long. CDR3 coding DNA: TGCGCCAGCAGCCAACAGACCGCCGGGGAGCTGTTTTTT. It yields the protein CASSQQTAGELFF.

This clonotype was detected many times. V is TRBV29-1 and J is TRBJ2-7; 11 positions agree with TRBD2. Germline V gene data show CDR1 as SQVTM and CDR2 as ANQGSEA. V gave up 6 bases and J gave up 4 bases; unmatched junction bases: 5. This CDR3 contains 13 residues. The CDR3 region has the DNA TGCAGCGTGACCGGGACTAGCGGATACGAGCAGTACTTC. This codes for CSVTGTSGYEQYF.

This clonotype has only a few counts. The rearrangement joins TRBV6-5 to TRBJ2-5; D is possibly TRBD2 (7 bases). V lost 6 bases to trimming and J lost 3 bases, with 17 bases between them. This CDR3 has 15 residues. The germline CDR1 and CDR2 sequences are MNHEY and SVGAGI. The CDR3 loop reads CASSPSRGAKETQYF. In DNA form, the CDR3 reads TGTGCCAGCAGCCCCAGTCGGGGGGCCAAAGAGACCCAGTACTTC.

The rearrangement joins TRBV12-3 or TRBV12-4 to TRBJ2-3; no clear D gene. V lost 5 bases and J lost 6, with 12 bases in between. The CDR3 is 13 amino acids. The CDR3 coding sequence is TGTGCCAGCAGTGTAGGCCAAGGGGATACGCAGTATTTT. It specifies CASSVGQGDTQYF.

CDR3 sequence reads: CATSRDPDSSYEQYF. The CDR3 region has the DNA TGTGCCACCAGCAGAGACCCGGACAGTTCCTACGAGCAGTACTTC. This sequence joins TRBV15 and TRBJ2-7; tentative D call: TRBD1 (6 bases). The CDR3 covers 15 residues. CDR1 LNHNV and CDR2 YYDKDF come from the germline V gene (reference sequence). Deletions cut 0 bases from V and 1 base from J, with 10 bases between.

V is TRBV9 and J is TRBJ2-6; tentative D call: TRBD2 (6 bases). The germline V gene encodes CDR1 SGDLS and CDR2 YYNGEE. The CDR3 consists of 18 residues. V lost 3 bases and J lost 1, with 17 bases in between. This chain's CDR3 is CASSAGGFITSGANVLTF. CDR3 bases: TGTGCCAGCAGCGCTGGGGGGTTTATAACGTCTGGGGCCAACGTCCTGACTTTC.

This clonotype was observed once. The rearrangement uses TRBV20-1 and TRBJ2-5; 7 bases map to TRBD1. The junction had 16 bases not matched to a gene; V was cut back by 5 bases and J by 4 bases. This CDR3 spans 16 amino acids. From germline, CDR1 is DFQATT and CDR2 SNEGSKA (reference sequence). CDR3 in DNA: TGCAGTGCTCCCGACAGGGCTAAGCTTGGGTTAGAGACCCAGTACTTC. Translating it yields CSAPDRAKLGLETQYF.

The table lists this clonotype with many counts. CDR3 in amino acids: CASSRTGNEQYF. DNA of the CDR3: TGTGCCAGCAGCCGAACAGGGAATGAGCAGTACTTC. This sequence joins TRBV6-2 or TRBV6-3 and TRBJ2-7; possible D gene TRBD1, 6 bases. The CDR3 sequence is 12 residues long. V lost 6 bases and J 7 bases, leaving 13 bases between the germline ends. Germline CDR1 reads MNHEY; CDR2 reads SVGEGT.

This clonotype was counted a few times. The chain recombines TRBV29-1 with TRBJ2-1; D call uncertain. Germline V gene lookup returns CDR1 SQVTM and CDR2 ANQGSEA. Trimming took 6 bases from V and 5 from J, leaving 20 bases between them. This CDR3 contains 15 residues. CDR3: CSVRNRFSPDNEQFF. CDR3 nucleotides: TGCAGCGTGCGCAACCGATTTTCTCCAGACAATGAGCAGTTCTTC.